What follows are 31 T cell receptor beta chains derived from one specimen sequenced in a study of monozygotic twins with inflammatory bowel disease. For each CDR3 protein, TCRdb gives one entry from its re-call of the 5' RACE reads, without DNA. The listing records 350,000 to 500,000 distinct CDR3 sequences. Sequencing used blood. The receptors were gathered from a human donor with ulcerative colitis or Crohn's disease, or a healthy co-twin of an affected twin (not recorded which).

The CDR3 spells CAISGSLGEKLFF. The J gene is TRBJ1-4, the V gene TRBV10-3. The CDR3 totals 13 residues. Germline loops: CDR1 ENHRY, CDR2 SYGVKD.

The chain joins TRBV11-2 to TRBJ2-6. Germline V lookup: CDR1 SGHAT, CDR2 FQNNGV. There are 18 residues in the CDR3. The CDR3 loop is CASSLDMTLSFGANVLTF.

V is TRBV3-1 and J is TRBJ2-7; TCRdb calls TRBD2, which cannot be checked without DNA. The CDR3 spans 16 residues. The germline V gene has CDR1 LGHDT and CDR2 YNNKEL (reference sequence). This CDR3 is CASSQAPAGDFYEQYF.

This chain joins TRBV5-1 and TRBJ1-1. The CDR3 sequence is 14 residues long. Germline V gene data show CDR1 as SGHRS and CDR2 as YFSETQ. CDR3 sequence reads: CASSSEFRRTEAFF.

V and J are TRBV27 and TRBJ1-1; TCRdb's D call of TRBD1 is untestable without DNA. The germline V gene has CDR1 MNHEY and CDR2 SMNVEV (reference sequence). The length of the CDR3 is 14 residues. CDR3 sequence: CASSLLGLWTEAFF.

This CDR3 reads CASSSRQGAYNEQFF. The chain employs TRBV11-2 and TRBJ2-1; TCRdb's D gene call, TRBD1, goes unchecked for lack of DNA. The germline V gene has CDR1 SGHAT and CDR2 FQNNGV. The CDR3 contains 15 residues.

The chain is built from TRBV20-1 and TRBJ2-1; without DNA, the TCRdb call of TRBD1 cannot be checked. The CDR3 is made up of 14 amino acids. Germline-derived CDR1 and CDR2 are DFQATT and SNEGSKA (reference sequence). The CDR3 loop reads CSARRQEAYNEQFF.

The rearrangement links TRBV12-3 or TRBV12-4 to TRBJ2-3; TCRdb's assignment of TRBD1 cannot be checked, as there is no DNA. The CDR3 is 14 amino acids. The CDR3 region is CASSPDRATDTQYF.

V gene TRBV9 combines with J gene TRBJ2-1; TCRdb outputs TRBD2, but without DNA this stays unchecked. CDR1 is SGDLS and CDR2 is YYNGEE in the germline V gene. The CDR3 spans 15 residues. This CDR3 reads CASSVELAGHNEQFF.

The V gene is TRBV7-2, the J gene TRBJ2-5. The CDR3 totals 14 residues. CDR1 is SGHTA, CDR2 FQGNSA, per germline. The CDR3 loop reads CASSLNGIGETQYF.

This chain connects TRBV12-3 or TRBV12-4 to TRBJ2-2; there is no DNA to check the TCRdb D call of TRBD1. The CDR3 contains 15 residues. CDR3 sequence: CASTVAGGNTGELFF.

This chain connects TRBV6-4 to TRBJ1-5. Germline CDR1 MRHNA, CDR2 SNTAGT. The CDR3 loop spans 13 amino acids. CDR3 in amino acids: CASSVQRNQPQHF.

The chain employs TRBV6-1 and TRBJ2-5; the D call from TCRdb, TRBD2, cannot be confirmed without DNA. The CDR3 totals 16 residues. Germline CDR1 MNHNS, CDR2 SASEGT. The CDR3 loop is CASIDHNLAGQETQYF.

The gene calls are TRBV3-1 and TRBJ2-4. The CDR3 is made up of 17 amino acids. CDR1 and CDR2 (germline): LGHDT, YNNKEL (reference sequence). This CDR3 reads CASSQNLQSLAKNIQYF. Filled out from reference TRBV3-1 and TRBJ2-4, the complete variable domain reads DTAVSQTPKYLVTQMGNDKSIKCEQNLGHDTMYWYKQDSKKFLKIMFSYNNKELIINETVPNRFSPKSPDKAHLNLHINSLELGDSAVYFCASSQNLQSLAKNIQYFGAGTRLSVL.

The V and J genes are TRBV6-1 and TRBJ2-2; TCRdb returns TRBD1, unconfirmable since there is no DNA. This CDR3 region has 16 residues. Per the germline V gene, CDR1 is MNHNS and CDR2 is SASEGT. This chain's CDR3 is CASSPRVRDTTGELFF.

This chain uses TRBV29-1 with TRBJ2-7; TCRdb lists TRBD2, though no DNA is available to test this call. Germline loops: CDR1 SQVTM, CDR2 ANQGSEA. The CDR3 is 12 amino acids. The CDR3 here is CSAGGGIYEQYF.

The V gene is TRBV30, the J gene TRBJ1-1. The CDR3 is made up of 11 amino acids. CDR1 is GTSNPN and CDR2 is SVGIG in the germline V gene (reference sequence). The chain's CDR3 is CAWDLGTEAFF.

The chain joins TRBV20-1 to TRBJ2-3; TCRdb selects TRBD2, and the lack of DNA leaves this call unchecked. The CDR3 loop spans 15 amino acids. In germline, CDR1 is DFQATT, CDR2 SNEGSKA (reference sequence). The CDR3 loop reads CSATKAGGGTDTQYF.

This chain links TRBV5-1 with TRBJ1-1; the TCRdb call, TRBD1, lacks DNA for checking. This CDR3 has 14 amino acids. Looked up from germline, CDR1 is SGHRS and CDR2 is YFSETQ. CDR3 residues: CASNQGDFNTEAFF. Supplemented by reference TRBV5-1 and TRBJ1-1, the full variable domain reads KAGVTQTPRYLIKTRGQQVTLSCSPISGHRSVSWYQQTPGQGLQFLFEYFSETQRNKGNFPGRFSGRQFSNSRSEMNVSTLELGDSALYLCASNQGDFNTEAFFGQGTRLTVV.

This chain links TRBV5-4 with TRBJ1-3; TCRdb picks TRBD1, but there is no DNA to check that call. Germline assignment: CDR1 SGHNT and CDR2 YYREEE (reference sequence). The CDR3 runs to 15 residues. The CDR3 loop is CASSLGQGAGNTIYF.

The chain combines TRBV12-3 or TRBV12-4 with TRBJ2-3. The CDR3 loop spans 15 amino acids. The CDR3: CASSLPTPGADTQYF.

The rearrangement uses TRBV30 and TRBJ2-7. The CDR3 has 13 residues. The germline V gene encodes CDR1 GTSNPN and CDR2 SVGIG (reference sequence). The CDR3 loop is CAWSSFGVSEQYF.

This chain connects TRBV29-1 to TRBJ1-1; TCRdb lists TRBD1, though no DNA is available to test this call. This CDR3 comprises 13 residues. CDR1 SQVTM and CDR2 ANQGSEA come from the germline V gene. This chain's CDR3 is CSVGGSQYTEAFF.

This chain connects TRBV7-2 to TRBJ2-3; the TCRdb call, TRBD2, lacks DNA for checking. Per germline, CDR1 SGHTA and CDR2 FQGNSA. This CDR3 spans 16 amino acids. CDR3 protein: CASSFIAGAGVDTQYF.

The V call is TRBV6-6, the J call TRBJ1-1. CDR3 length: 14 residues. Per the germline V gene, CDR1 is MNHNY and CDR2 is SVGAGI (reference sequence). The CDR3 here is CASSYTGSRAEAFF.

The chain joins TRBV18 to TRBJ2-1; no DNA is available, so the TRBD2 call from TCRdb remains unchecked. The V gene's germline CDR1 is KGHSH and CDR2 LQKENI. The CDR3 length is 16 residues. The CDR3 is CASSRSRGDVFNEQFF.

The chain carries TRBV7-2 and TRBJ2-1; TCRdb's D call, TRBD2, is unchecked because there is no DNA. Germline V lookup: CDR1 SGHTA, CDR2 FQGNSA. CDR3 length equals 17 residues. The CDR3: CASSLGTSAYSYNEQFF. Based on the CDR3 plus reference TRBV7-2 and TRBJ2-1, the full variable domain is GAGVSQSPSNKVTEKGKDVELRCDPISGHTALYWYRQSLGQGLEFLIYFQGNSAPDKSGLPSDRFSAERTGGSVSTLTIQRTQQEDSAVYLCASSLGTSAYSYNEQFFGPGTRLTVL.

This chain connects TRBV6-5 to TRBJ2-7; TCRdb calls TRBD2, which cannot be checked without DNA. Germline values: CDR1 MNHEY, CDR2 SVGAGI. CDR3 length: 14 amino acids. CDR3 sequence reads: CASSYGLAGGIKYF.

The V call is TRBV20-1, the J call TRBJ2-3; TCRdb reports TRBD2, a call that lacks DNA to check it against. CDR1 is DFQATT, CDR2 SNEGSKA, per germline (reference sequence). The CDR3 consists of 12 residues. CDR3 in amino acids: CSGGWNTDTQYF.

The chain couples TRBV20-1 to TRBJ2-4; the TRBD1 assignment by TCRdb is unverifiable without DNA. Germline V gives CDR1 DFQATT, CDR2 SNEGSKA (reference sequence). The CDR3 has 15 residues. The CDR3 sequence: CSARDGRGGENMQYF.

The V call is TRBV10-3, the J call TRBJ2-6. The CDR3 length is 15 residues. Germline CDR1 reads ENHRY; CDR2 reads SYGVKD. The chain's CDR3 is CAIMQDNSGANVLTF.